In its sample, the clone carrying this TCR beta chain was seen a few times. The CDR3 runs 15 residues. Germline assignment: CDR1 LGHNA and CDR2 YNFKEQ. The V end was cut by 4 bases, the J end by 4 bases, with 13 bases between. Co-plated with roughly 200,000 CFSE-labeled responder cells were roughly 200,000 irradiated, violet-dye-labeled stimulator cells. These data are taken from a study of graft-versus-host responses after intestinal transplantation. Study details: Uniformly, recipients were administered anti-thymocyte globulin induction with subsequent tacrolimus and steroids for about 3 years.

Study conclusions and caveats: GvH clones surfaced in recipient marrow, some emerging earlier in ileum or blood.

TCRdb's copy holds only in-frame clones and misses some; the assay was immunoSEQ multiplex PCR. This table holds several thousand clones, roughly a quarter found once. J is TRBJ2-2 and V is TRBV4-2, with D unclear. The clonotype comes from a human patient who was an organ donor for intestinal transplantation. Here the sequenced sample was alloreactive CD8+ T cells from a mixed lymphocyte reaction culture, taken before transplantation. This sample's subset: CFSE-low proliferating T cells sorted from roughly 6-day pre-transplant mixed lymphocyte reaction (GvH or HvG direction). The CDR3 DNA reads as TGTGCCAGCAGCCTCGGATTTTTCGGCACCGGGGAGCTGTTTTTT. Protein product: CASSLGFFGTGELFF.